This T cell receptor beta chain came from a study of blood T cell repertoires in COVID-19. Profiling relied on immunoSEQ multiplex PCR, and the TCRdb table lists in-frame clones only, not all of them. The sample holds fewer than 250,000 clones, over 80% seen once. This CDR3 is 13 amino acids long. V lost 3 bases to trimming and J lost 5 bases, with 7 bases between them. This clone was recorded a few times. The sample was peripheral blood. This TCR came from a woman aged 60 to 75 with active or convalescent COVID-19. The chain employs TRBV12-3 or TRBV12-4 and TRBJ2-2; D is possibly TRBD1 (6 bases). The CDR3 DNA sequence: TGTGCCAGCAGTTTTCAGGGGACCGGGGAGCTGTTTTTT. Translation: CASSFQGTGELFF.